This passage covers 11 T cell receptor beta chains from one sample sequenced in a study of patients and donors after allogeneic stem cell transplantation. TCRdb passed the RT-PCR reads through MiXCR, listing each CDR3 protein once. The sample comprises roughly 250,000 distinct CDR3 sequences, roughly 15% of which are singletons, and roughly 10% rests with the top ten. The sequenced sample consisted of blood, either unsorted or a sorted T cell fraction (not recorded which). The origin of the receptors is a human donor who was either an allogeneic HSCT recipient or a stem cell or donor lymphocyte infusion donor (not recorded which). It is not recorded whose cells these are; they may come from a transplant donor.

V is TRBV7-9 and J is TRBJ2-7; D is uncertain. Per the germline V gene, CDR1 is SEHNR and CDR2 is FQNEAQ (reference sequence). Trimming removed 4 bases at V and 3 bases at J, with 19 bases between. The CDR3 is 16 residues long. Here the CDR3 reads CASSSLLDSSRYEQYF. The CDR3 DNA sequence: TGTGCCAGCAGCTCCTTGCTCGATAGCAGCCGCTACGAGCAGTACTTC.

This clonotype was observed a handful of times. The chain combines TRBV19 with TRBJ1-1, with 7 positions matching TRBD1. Germline V gene sequence: CDR1 LNHDA, CDR2 SQIVND (reference sequence). Trimming at V came to 9 bases and at J to 1 base, leaving 8 bases not matched to a gene. The CDR3 has 14 amino acids. The CDR3: CASIWTGSNTEAFF. For the CDR3, the DNA is TGTGCCAGCATCTGGACAGGCTCGAACACTGAAGCTTTCTTT. The full variable domain, completed using reference TRBV19 and TRBJ1-1, is DGGITQSPKYLFRKEGQNVTLSCEQNLNHDAMYWYRQDPGQGLRLIYYSQIVNDFQKGDIAEGYSVSREKKESFPLTVTSAQKNPTAFYLCASIWTGSNTEAFFGQGTRLTVV.

This clonotype was counted only a few times. The chain couples TRBV7-8 to TRBJ1-2; 8 nucleotides agree with TRBD1. CDR1 is SGHVS, CDR2 FQNEAQ, per germline. The ends lost 1 base at V and 7 bases at J; junction bases unmatched: 2. The CDR3 covers 13 residues. The CDR3 sequence is CASSLGTGSGYTF. CDR3 DNA sequence: TGTGCCAGCAGCTTAGGGACAGGGTCTGGCTACACCTTC.

This clonotype has more than one count but fewer than ten. The chain has TRBV9 and TRBJ1-5; no firm D call. The V and J ends lost 0 bases and 6 bases respectively, with 7 bases between them. This CDR3 comprises 13 residues. CDR1 is SGDLS, CDR2 YYNGEE, per germline. The chain's CDR3 is CASSVGDVQPQHF. For the CDR3, the DNA is TGTGCCAGCAGCGTAGGAGATGTTCAGCCCCAGCATTTT.

This clonotype came up many times. The chain is built from TRBV3-1 and TRBJ1-6, with D maybe TRBD1 (5 bases). CDR1 and CDR2 from the germline V gene are LGHDT and YNNKEL (reference sequence). CDR3 size: 15 residues. Trimming removed 5 bases at V and 10 bases at J, with 18 bases between. CDR3 residues: CASSSGDAVGSPLHF. The CDR3 DNA reads TGTGCCAGCAGCTCCGGGGACGCGGTAGGGTCACCCCTCCACTTT.

This clonotype was seen repeatedly, ten times or more. The V gene is TRBV20-1, the J gene TRBJ2-5, with TRBD2 identical over 12 bases. This CDR3 is 14 amino acids long. With 6 bases clipped from V and 5 bases from J, the junction kept 7 bases outside the gene matches. Germline CDR1 and CDR2: DFQATT and SNEGSKA (reference sequence). This CDR3 reads CSAHLAGGPETQYF. As DNA, the CDR3 is TGCAGTGCCCACCTAGCGGGAGGGCCGGAGACCCAGTACTTC.

This clonotype was seen ten or more times. CDR3 residues: CSAAGNPGNTIYF. CDR3 nucleotide sequence: TGCAGTGCGGCAGGGAACCCCGGAAACACCATATATTTT. V and J are TRBV20-1 and TRBJ1-3; TRBD1 is a possible D gene (5 bases). Germline-derived CDR1 and CDR2 are DFQATT and SNEGSKA (reference sequence). Trimming removed 6 bases at V and 4 bases at J, with 13 bases between. The CDR3 is made up of 13 amino acids.

This clonotype occurred a few times. This rearrangement joins TRBV14 to TRBJ2-1; D possibly matches TRBD1 or TRBD2 (6 bases each). The V and J ends lost 2 bases and 4 bases respectively, with 12 bases between them. CDR3 size: 15 residues. The germline V gene has CDR1 SGHDN and CDR2 FVKESK. CDR3 amino acids: CASSQLGAGYNEQFF. CDR3 DNA sequence: TGTGCCAGCAGCCAACTGGGGGCGGGGTACAATGAGCAGTTCTTC.

The rearrangement links TRBV12-3 or TRBV12-4 to TRBJ2-1, with unresolved D. V lost 3 bases and J lost 4, with 10 bases in between. The CDR3 sequence is 14 residues long. The CDR3 bases are TGTGCCAGCAGTTTGCAGCGCCTGTACAATGAGCAGTTCTTC. It translates to CASSLQRLYNEQFF.

This clonotype has just a few counts. The chain uses TRBV11-2 and TRBJ2-2, with D tentatively TRBD1 or TRBD2 (6 bases each). Trimming removed 5 bases at V and 4 bases at J, with 14 bases between. Germline V lookup: CDR1 SGHAT, CDR2 FQNNGV. The CDR3 covers 15 residues. The CDR3 protein is CASSQQGGFTGELFF. The CDR3 coding sequence is TGTGCCAGCAGCCAACAGGGAGGCTTCACCGGGGAGCTGTTTTTT.

This chain uses TRBV4-2 with TRBJ1-5; the D gene is possibly TRBD1 (5 bases). Trimming took off 0 bases at V and 7 bases at J, with 13 bases between the two ends. There are 15 residues in the CDR3. Germline loops: CDR1 LGHNA, CDR2 YNFKEQ. Here the CDR3 DNA reads TGTGCCAGCAGCCAAGATAGGGACGCCTTCCAGCCCCAGCATTTT. It encodes CASSQDRDAFQPQHF.